A single sample is the source of the 23 T cell receptor beta chains below, sequenced in a study of blood T cell repertoires in COVID-19. Measured with immunoSEQ multiplex PCR; TCRdb has only the in-frame clones, and not every one. The sample records about 270,000 clones, approximately 85% being singletons. The source material was peripheral blood. Receptors originate from a human donor in a cohort sampled during active COVID-19.

V and J are TRBV9 and TRBJ1-1; D is uncertain. Germline assignment: CDR1 SGDLS and CDR2 YYNGEE. The CDR3 spans 14 residues. Trimming left V 1 base short and J 1 base short, with 8 bases between. The CDR3 DNA follows: TGTGCCAGCAGCGTACTTGCACAGAACACTGAAGCTTTCTTT. Protein sequence: CASSVLAQNTEAFF.

About this clone: In the same sample, other DNA sequences code for this CDR3. The chain combines TRBV5-1 with TRBJ2-2, with 7 bases identical to TRBD1. The CDR3 length is 16 residues. Trimming at V came to 0 bases and at J to 0 bases, leaving 2 bases not matched to a gene. The germline gives CDR1 SGHRS, CDR2 YFSETQ. The CDR3 loop is CASSLGTGPNTGELFF. Written as DNA, the CDR3 is TGCGCCAGCAGCTTGGGGACAGGTCCGAACACCGGGGAGCTGTTTTTT.

The V gene is TRBV28, the J gene TRBJ1-5, with 9 bases matching TRBD1. CDR3 size: 20 residues. The germline gives CDR1 MDHEN, CDR2 SYDVKM. J was trimmed by 1 base and V by 1 base; bases with no gene match: 14. Here the CDR3 reads CASSLFGGVGQGKSNQPQHF. DNA for the CDR3: TGTGCCAGCAGTTTATTCGGGGGCGTGGGACAGGGTAAGAGCAATCAGCCCCAGCATTTT.

The chain links TRBV5-6 to TRBJ2-1; 8 bases are a match to TRBD1. The CDR3 has 19 amino acids. V gave up 2 bases and J gave up 2 bases; unmatched junction bases: 15. The V gene's germline CDR1 is SGHDT and CDR2 YYEEEE. CDR3 bases: TGTGCCAGCAGCTTCCAGGGGGCGGGGTTGGCCGCCCCCTACAATGAGCAGTTCTTC. This encodes CASSFQGAGLAAPYNEQFF.

The CDR3 DNA reads as TGTGCCAGCAGCCAAGAGTGGACTAGCGCGACAGATACGCAGTATTTT. The encoded protein is CASSQEWTSATDTQYF. The V gene is TRBV4-2, the J gene TRBJ2-3, with 9 bases lining up with TRBD2. The CDR3 spans 16 residues. Losses at the gene ends were 0 bases for V and 3 bases for J; bases not matched to a gene: 4. Germline loops: CDR1 LGHNA, CDR2 YNFKEQ.

This clone was counted between two and nine times. The chain employs TRBV6-6 and TRBJ1-2; D is unresolved. The CDR3 totals 13 residues. The germline V and J ends were trimmed by 11 bases and 2 bases, with 15 bases remaining between them. The germline CDR1 and CDR2 sequences are MNHNY and SVGAGI (reference sequence). The CDR3 sequence: CAGSPQVNYGYTF. In DNA, the CDR3 is TGTGCCGGCTCGCCGCAGGTCAACTATGGCTACACCTTC.

CDR3 region: CASSVRGLANDSPLHF. The CDR3 nucleotides are TGTGCCAGCAGCGTACGGGGTCTAGCGAATGATTCACCCCTCCACTTT. The J gene is TRBJ1-6, the V gene TRBV9; no definite D call. Trimming stripped 1 base from V and 8 bases from J, with 16 bases between. Germline CDR1 reads SGDLS; CDR2 reads YYNGEE. The CDR3 covers 16 residues.

The chain joins TRBV3-1 (or the pseudogene TRBV3-2) to TRBJ2-4, with D maybe TRBD1 (6 bases). This CDR3 contains 15 residues. V shed 0 bases and J shed 12 bases, with 18 bases lying between them. CDR1 LGHDT and CDR2 YNNKEL come from the germline V gene (reference sequence). CDR3 coding DNA: TGTGCCAGCAGCCAAGAGGGGACGGCAGGGGAGACTCAGTACTTC. Translated: CASSQEGTAGETQYF.

The V call is TRBV7-9, the J call TRBJ2-7; D gene uncertain. The germline V and J ends were trimmed by 4 bases and 5 bases, with 18 bases remaining between them. The CDR3 length is 15 residues. Per germline, CDR1 SEHNR and CDR2 FQNEAQ (reference sequence). CDR3 protein: CASSSKLPLSHEQYF. The CDR3 DNA reads TGTGCCAGCAGCTCCAAACTGCCGCTGAGCCACGAGCAGTACTTC.

V and J are TRBV15 and TRBJ1-5, with D possibly TRBD1 on 6 matching bases. Trimming took 6 bases from V and 8 from J, leaving 20 bases between them. The CDR3 loop spans 15 amino acids. Per the germline V gene, CDR1 is LNHNV and CDR2 is YYDKDF (reference sequence). CDR3 coding DNA: TGTGCCACCAGAGTGGGGGCCGACTTGGGGGAGCCCCAGCATTTT. This codes for CATRVGADLGEPQHF.

This chain joins TRBV14 and TRBJ2-1, with TRBD1 matching over 11 bases. This CDR3 region has 15 residues. Unmatched junction bases numbered 7, after V lost 5 bases and J lost 7 bases. CDR1 SGHDN and CDR2 FVKESK come from the germline V gene. CDR3 nucleotides: TGTGCCAGCAGCTCTCTGGGGACAGGGGGAAATGAGCAGTTCTTC. Its translation is CASSSLGTGGNEQFF.

The sample holds one count of this clone. The genes are TRBV10-3 and TRBJ2-1, with TRBD2 matching over 10 bases. With V trimmed by 10 bases and J by 6 bases, 9 bases remained unmatched. This CDR3 contains 14 residues. Germline assignment: CDR1 ENHRY and CDR2 SYGVKD. CDR3 nucleotides: TGTGCCACCGCCGGGACTAGCGTCGTCAATGAGCAGTTCTTC. Translating it yields CATAGTSVVNEQFF.

The chain combines TRBV7-9 with TRBJ2-1, with D possibly TRBD2 on 6 matching bases. CDR1 SEHNR and CDR2 FQNEAQ come from the germline V gene (reference sequence). V dropped 5 bases and J dropped 7 bases, with 12 bases sitting between them. CDR3 size: 13 residues. CDR3 DNA: TGTGCCAGCAGCCCCCTCCTAGCGAATGAGCAGTTCTTC. The encoded protein is CASSPLLANEQFF.

The J gene is TRBJ2-1, the V gene TRBV4-3, with 8 bases that match TRBD2. This CDR3 is 16 amino acids long. V trimming: 1 base; J trimming: 0 bases; junction bases outside the gene matches: 2. The germline CDR1 and CDR2 sequences are LGHNA and YSLEER. The CDR3 loop reads CASSQGAGGSYNEQFF. Here the CDR3 DNA reads TGCGCCAGCAGCCAAGGGGCGGGAGGCTCCTACAATGAGCAGTTCTTC.

V usage is TRBV27 and J usage is TRBJ2-7, with D tentatively TRBD2 (6 bases). Germline V CDR1 and CDR2: MNHEY, SMNVEV (reference sequence). The V and J ends lost 7 bases and 0 bases respectively, with 10 bases between them. There are 13 residues in the CDR3. The CDR3 DNA follows: TGTGCCAGCAAACGGGGAGGCTCCTACGAGCAGTACTTC. As protein: CASKRGGSYEQYF.

This clone appeared once. The chain joins TRBV27 to TRBJ1-2, with D uncertain. Trimming cost V 10 bases and J 0 bases, with 15 bases left between them. Germline CDR1 MNHEY, CDR2 SMNVEV (reference sequence). CDR3 size: 14 residues. This CDR3 is CAIYPEGANYGYTF. The CDR3 bases are TGTGCCATCTACCCAGAGGGAGCTAACTATGGCTACACCTTC.

The CDR3: CASRPSLAKNIQYF. DNA of the CDR3: TGTGCCAGCAGACCGTCACTAGCCAAAAACATTCAGTACTTC. The chain is built from TRBV2 and TRBJ2-4; D remains unclear. Germline CDR1 and CDR2: SNHLY and FYNNEI. The CDR3 totals 14 residues. V was pared by 6 bases and J by 0 bases, with 9 bases between.

The chain joins TRBV3-1 (or the pseudogene TRBV3-2) to TRBJ2-7; D gene unclear. Germline CDR1 LGHDT, CDR2 YNNKEL (reference sequence). V was trimmed by 0 bases and J by 1 base, leaving 10 bases between them. This CDR3 spans 15 amino acids. CDR3 nucleotide sequence: TGTGCCAGCAGCCAAGATTTGGGCAGATCCTACGAGCAGTACTTC. Translated, it gives CASSQDLGRSYEQYF.

The chain joins TRBV7-2 to TRBJ2-1; 7 bases are a match to TRBD2. The CDR3 contains 14 residues. Germline V gene sequence: CDR1 SGHTA, CDR2 FQGNSA. Trimming removed 3 bases from V and 9 bases from J; junction bases left unmatched: 8. The CDR3 is CASSFLAGNTEQFF. The CDR3 region has the DNA TGTGCCAGCAGCTTCTTAGCGGGTAACACTGAGCAGTTCTTC. Based on the CDR3 plus reference TRBV7-2 and TRBJ2-1, the full variable domain is GAGVSQSPSNKVTEKGKDVELRCDPISGHTALYWYRQSLGQGLEFLIYFQGNSAPDKSGLPSDRFSAERTGGSVSTLTIQRTQQEDSAVYLCASSFLAGNTEQFFGPGTRLTVL.

This clone was seen a few times. The V call is TRBV7-2, the J call TRBJ2-2; 7 bases line up with TRBD2. V lost 5 bases and J lost 5; bases outside the gene matches: 5. Germline V gives CDR1 SGHTA, CDR2 FQGNSA. The CDR3 is made up of 14 amino acids. The CDR3 nucleotides read TGTGCCAGCAGCGCCACCGGGGGGACCGGGGAGCTGTTTTTT. Translating it yields CASSATGGTGELFF.

As to this clone: Other DNA sequences in this sample translate to the same CDR3. For the CDR3, the DNA is TGCGCCAGCAGCCCCCCCGGAGCCGGGGAGCTGTTTTTT. Protein sequence: CASSPPGAGELFF. The chain recombines TRBV5-1 with TRBJ2-2; unclear D gene. The V end was cut by 4 bases, the J end by 6 bases, with 10 bases between. The germline CDR1 and CDR2 sequences are SGHRS and YFSETQ. This CDR3 has 13 residues.

This rearrangement joins TRBV7-2 to TRBJ2-2; 8 bases align to TRBD2. Trimming removed 2 bases from V and 4 bases from J; junction bases left unmatched: 6. The CDR3 is 16 amino acids. The germline V gene encodes CDR1 SGHTA and CDR2 FQGNSA. The CDR3 sequence: CASSLRRLAGTGELFF. Written as DNA, the CDR3 is TGTGCCAGCAGCTTAAGAAGGCTAGCGGGCACCGGGGAGCTGTTTTTT.

V is TRBV5-1 and J is TRBJ2-5; 11 positions match TRBD2. The germline V gene encodes CDR1 SGHRS and CDR2 YFSETQ. The CDR3 runs 14 residues. The junction had 3 bases not matched to a gene; V was cut back by 4 bases and J by 4 bases. This chain's CDR3 is CASSDSGRGETQYF. The CDR3 DNA is TGCGCCAGCAGCGATAGCGGGAGGGGAGAGACCCAGTACTTC.